The entry below gives a single T cell receptor (beta chain) sequence along with its context. In germline, CDR1 is MNHEY, CDR2 SVGEGT. Trimming left V 2 bases short and J 5 bases short, with 12 bases between. The CDR3 is 14 amino acids. The data derive from a study of blood T cell repertoires in COVID-19. The overall study: From T cells, B-cell-depleted T cells, or PBMCs came the material, which was cDNA or gDNA.

TCRdb keeps only in-frame clones here, not all; method: immunoSEQ multiplex PCR. The sample records approximately 300,000 clones, approximately 89% being singletons. The chain is built from TRBV6-2 or TRBV6-3 and TRBJ1-1, with D tentatively TRBD1 (5 bases). The source of this sequence is a woman aged 25 to 39 with COVID-19, enrolled during active disease. Material for sequencing was peripheral blood. DNA for the CDR3: TGTGCCAGCAGTTACGTAGGCAGGGATACTGAAGCTTTCTTT. Translating gives CASSYVGRDTEAFF.